The 5 T cell receptor beta chains below all came from one sample that was sequenced in a study of T cells in localized non-small cell lung cancer. Sequencing was performed with immunoSEQ multiplex PCR; in TCRdb, only in-frame clones are kept and a portion is missing. The table has some 140,000 clones, 89% seen once. The input for sequencing was peripheral blood, taken before any cancer treatment. The receptors were gathered from a female donor at least 60 years old with stage I lung adenocarcinoma.

This chain joins TRBV11-2 and TRBJ1-1; D unclear. The CDR3 is made up of 15 amino acids. V was shortened by 3 bases and J by 0 bases, with 11 bases between the two germline ends. Looked up from germline, CDR1 is SGHAT and CDR2 is FQNNGV. The chain's CDR3 is CASSLFEGMNTEAFF. CDR3 DNA sequence: TGTGCCAGCAGCTTGTTTGAGGGTATGAACACTGAAGCTTTCTTT.

This clone was detected a few times. The chain is built from TRBV14 and TRBJ2-1; no clear D gene. CDR1 and CDR2 from the germline V gene are SGHDN and FVKESK. This CDR3 is 14 amino acids long. V lost 4 bases to trimming and J lost 4 bases, with 11 bases between them. DNA of the CDR3: TGTGCCAGCAGCCTCCATGACGGATACAATGAGCAGTTCTTC. It codes for CASSLHDGYNEQFF.

In its sample, this clone was seen once. V and J are TRBV18 and TRBJ1-4; 9 nucleotides match TRBD1. This CDR3 comprises 14 residues. V lost 8 bases to trimming and J lost 8 bases; unmatched junction nucleotides: 9. Germline values: CDR1 KGHSH, CDR2 LQKENI. The CDR3: CASTTGGVGEKLFF. The CDR3 coding sequence is TGTGCCAGCACTACAGGGGGCGTAGGGGAAAAACTGTTTTTT.

The V and J genes are TRBV5-1 and TRBJ2-3; TRBD1 agrees at 9 bases. V was clipped by 4 bases and J by 4 bases; unmatched bases: 7. Germline V CDR1 and CDR2: SGHRS, YFSETQ. CDR3 length: 15 amino acids. CDR3 DNA: TGCGCCAGCAGCCAGGGACAGGGAGGCGCAGATACGCAGTATTTT. It specifies CASSQGQGGADTQYF.

This clone was observed a few times. V and J are TRBV19 and TRBJ2-1, with 11 bases identical to TRBD2. Per the germline V gene, CDR1 is LNHDA and CDR2 is SQIVND (reference sequence). With 5 bases clipped from V and 7 bases from J, the junction kept 10 bases outside the gene matches. This CDR3 spans 16 amino acids. This chain's CDR3 is CASSSITSGSRNEQFF. The CDR3, as DNA: TGTGCCAGTAGTTCGATCACTAGCGGGAGCCGGAATGAGCAGTTCTTC.